This T cell receptor beta chain was recorded in a study of neurological immune-mediated disorders. Preparation of the unsorted libraries drew on 2 million PBMCs stored at -80 C. Synthesis of cDNA used 5'RACE (with 10-nucleotide random UMIs). A single record per CDR3 protein comes from TCRdb applying MiXCR to the 5' RACE reads. Counted here are 36,000 or so distinct CDR3 sequences, 10% occurring once; the ten biggest clones make up about 6.6%. The V end was cut by 0 bases, the J end by 7 bases, with 9 bases between. CDR3 length equals 13 residues. Germline V gene sequence: CDR1 SGDLS, CDR2 YYNGEE. This clonotype was observed many times.

The sample consisted of PBMCs. This TCR came from a woman aged 25 to 39 with HTLV-1-associated myelopathy (HAM/TSP). The chain combines TRBV9 with TRBJ2-3, with D maybe TRBD1 (5 bases). CDR3 nucleotide sequence: TGTGCCAGCAGCGTAGGGGGCCCTCATACGCAGTATTTT. Translation: CASSVGGPHTQYF. The full variable domain, completed using reference TRBV9 and TRBJ2-3, is DSGVTQTPKHLITATGQRVTLRCSPRSGDLSVYWYQQSLDQGLQFLIQYYNGEERAKGNILERFSAQQFPDLHSELNLSSLELGDSALYFCASSVGGPHTQYFGPGTRLTVL.